The 20 T cell receptor beta chains presented below share a single source sample, sequenced in a study of blood T cells in healthy people across ages. A second PCR of 7 to 11 cycles used a sample-barcoded 5' primer and a J-beta primer mix. Via MiXCR, TCRdb re-called the 5' RACE reads, giving one row per CDR3 protein. The sample holds around 1.1 million distinct CDR3 sequences, roughly two fifths seen once. Material: blood. Receptor source: a man in his late teens or twenties in good health.

A few counts support this clonotype. This sequence joins TRBV7-6 and TRBJ2-1; 9 positions agree with TRBD2. This CDR3 has 16 residues. The germline gives CDR1 SGHVS, CDR2 FNYEAQ. Trimming at V came to 5 bases and at J to 5 bases, leaving 10 bases not matched to a gene. In DNA, the CDR3 is TGTGCCAGCAGCGCCTCTAGCGGGGTCCTGGACAATGAGCAGTTCTTC. Protein sequence: CASSASSGVLDNEQFF.

This sequence joins TRBV7-3 and TRBJ2-3; 14 bases line up with TRBD2. The CDR3 is made up of 17 amino acids. Looked up from germline, CDR1 is SGHTA and CDR2 is FQGTGA. Trimming at V came to 4 bases and at J to 0 bases, leaving 3 bases not matched to a gene. The CDR3 loop is CASSSGTSGRSTDTQYF. For the CDR3, the DNA is TGTGCCAGCAGCTCCGGGACTAGCGGGAGAAGCACAGATACGCAGTATTTT.

The chain recombines TRBV7-2 with TRBJ1-2; tentatively, D is TRBD1 (5 bases). The germline V gene encodes CDR1 SGHTA and CDR2 FQGNSA. This CDR3 comprises 14 residues. V was clipped by 5 bases and J by 1 base, with 11 bases between them. CDR3 DNA sequence: TGTGCCAGCAGCCGAGGGGACGGTAACTATGGCTACACCTTC. Translation gives CASSRGDGNYGYTF. The complete variable domain, with remaining parts taken from reference TRBV7-2 and TRBJ1-2, reads GAGVSQSPSNKVTEKGKDVELRCDPISGHTALYWYRQSLGQGLEFLIYFQGNSAPDKSGLPSDRFSAERTGGSVSTLTIQRTQQEDSAVYLCASSRGDGNYGYTFGSGTRLTVV.

This clonotype was seen only a few times. The V call is TRBV14, the J call TRBJ2-7; TRBD2 is a possible D gene (6 bases). Per germline, CDR1 SGHDN and CDR2 FVKESK. The V end was cut by 3 bases, the J end by 7 bases, with 22 bases between. The CDR3 is 16 amino acids. The CDR3 here is CASSHGGRSSYNEQYF. DNA of the CDR3: TGTGCCAGCAGCCATGGAGGGCGGAGCTCCTACAATGAGCAGTACTTC.

The chain couples TRBV6-5 to TRBJ2-1; TRBD2 matches at 10 bases. The CDR3 length is 14 residues. V lost 2 bases to trimming and J lost 8 bases; unmatched junction nucleotides: 3. CDR1 and CDR2 (germline): MNHEY, SVGAGI. The CDR3 loop is CASSYSGGGDEQFF. DNA for the CDR3: TGTGCCAGCAGTTACAGCGGGGGGGGAGATGAGCAGTTCTTC.

The chain is built from TRBV5-5 and TRBJ1-2; possibly TRBD1 for D (6 bases). Germline CDR1 reads SGHKS; CDR2 reads YYEKEE (reference sequence). This CDR3 region has 13 residues. The V gene lost 1 base and the J gene lost 8 bases, with 12 bases spanning the gap. CDR3 nucleotides: TGTGCCAGCAGCTTGAGAGGGGGGGAAGGCTACACCTTC. Its translation: CASSLRGGEGYTF. The full variable domain, rest sourced from reference TRBV5-5 and TRBJ1-2, is DAGVTQSPTHLIKTRGQQVTLRCSPISGHKSVSWYQQVLGQGPQFIFQYYEKEERGRGNFPDRFSARQFPNYSSELNVNALLLGDSALYLCASSLRGGEGYTFGSGTRLTVV.

This clonotype has just a few counts. V usage is TRBV3-1 and J usage is TRBJ1-2; 9 bases line up with TRBD1. Looked up from germline, CDR1 is LGHDT and CDR2 is YNNKEL (reference sequence). V gave up 1 base and J gave up 6 bases; unmatched junction bases: 12. The CDR3 extends over 17 amino acids. The chain's CDR3 is CASSQGWPSGTGNGYTF. CDR3 DNA: TGTGCCAGCAGCCAAGGTTGGCCAAGCGGGACAGGGAATGGCTACACCTTC.

For the CDR3, the DNA is TGTGCCAGCAGGAAGAGAGAGAACACTGAAGCTTTCTTT. Amino acids: CASRKRENTEAFF. This sequence joins TRBV6-2 or TRBV6-3 and TRBJ1-1; D is ambiguous. The CDR3 covers 13 residues. Germline values: CDR1 MNHEY, CDR2 SVGEGT. V lost 6 bases and J 1 base, leaving 9 bases between the germline ends.

This clonotype was observed a handful of times. The chain combines TRBV10-3 with TRBJ1-4, with 10 bases matching TRBD1. With V trimmed by 10 bases and J by 6 bases, 8 bases remained unmatched. This CDR3 comprises 14 residues. The germline gives CDR1 ENHRY, CDR2 SYGVKD. This CDR3 reads CASRPGTGDEKLFF. Here the CDR3 DNA reads TGTGCCAGCCGTCCCGGGACAGGGGATGAAAAACTGTTTTTT.

This clonotype was detected a few times. V usage is TRBV12-3 or TRBV12-4 and J usage is TRBJ2-6; 7 bases map to TRBD1. The V and J ends lost 6 bases and 0 bases, in that order; junction bases with no gene match: 8. This CDR3 contains 17 residues. The CDR3: CASSSGTVYSGANVLTF. CDR3 coding DNA: TGTGCCAGCAGCTCCGGGACAGTTTACTCTGGGGCCAACGTCCTGACTTTC.

This clonotype was seen at least ten times. The chain uses TRBV10-3 and TRBJ2-1; D is possibly TRBD1 or TRBD2 (5 bases each). CDR1 and CDR2 (germline): ENHRY, SYGVKD. Trimming removed 6 bases from V and 5 bases from J, with 5 bases in between. This CDR3 spans 11 amino acids. CDR3 nucleotide sequence: TGTGCCATCAGGGGGGACAATGAGCAGTTCTTC. Amino acid sequence: CAIRGDNEQFF.

A word on this clonotype: Mismatch with germline at one junction end may stem from a read error. The V call is TRBV7-9, the J call TRBJ1-4; D possibly corresponds to TRBD1 (5 bases). The CDR3 runs to 16 residues. From germline, CDR1 is SEHNR and CDR2 FQNEAQ (reference sequence). CDR3 sequence: CASSLGPGETTEKLFF. CDR3 nucleotides: TGTGCCAGCAGCTTAGGTCCGGGGGAGACTACTGAAAAACTGTTTTTT.

The chain combines TRBV11-2 with TRBJ2-5; D gene uncertain. The V gene's germline CDR1 is SGHAT and CDR2 FQNNGV. The CDR3 has 14 residues. V was shortened by 5 bases and J by 0 bases, with 10 bases between the two germline ends. CDR3 residues: CASSVSQDQETQYF. DNA for the CDR3: TGTGCCAGCAGCGTAAGCCAGGACCAAGAGACCCAGTACTTC.

The chain joins TRBV20-1 to TRBJ1-4; TRBD1 might be the D (6 bases). Looked up from germline, CDR1 is DFQATT and CDR2 is SNEGSKA (reference sequence). Trimming cost V 1 base and J 0 bases, with 15 bases left between them. The CDR3 covers 17 residues. The chain's CDR3 is CSARAPQTGSTNEKLFF. The CDR3 coding sequence is TGCAGTGCTAGAGCCCCCCAGACAGGTTCAACTAATGAAAAACTGTTTTTT.

This clonotype was observed a handful of times. This chain uses TRBV30 with TRBJ2-1; no clear D. The CDR3 consists of 11 residues. V shed 2 bases and J shed 9 bases, with 8 bases lying between them. Germline loops: CDR1 GTSNPN, CDR2 SVGIG (reference sequence). CDR3 in DNA: TGTGCCTGGAGTACCCGAAGTGAGCAGTTCTTC. This gives the protein CAWSTRSEQFF.

CDR3 protein: CASRNPGQGFGEQFF. CDR3 bases: TGTGCCAGCAGAAACCCGGGACAGGGGTTCGGTGAGCAGTTCTTC. V and J are TRBV6-5 and TRBJ2-1, with 10 bases aligning to TRBD1. Trimming removed 6 bases from V and 9 bases from J; junction bases left unmatched: 11. This CDR3 spans 15 amino acids. Germline V gene lookup returns CDR1 MNHEY and CDR2 SVGAGI.

This clonotype was seen a handful of times. One end of the junction varies from germline; a read error may be responsible. The CDR3 DNA sequence: TGTGCCAGCAGCTTAGCGACAGGGACCGGGGAGCTGTTTTTT. This gives the protein CASSLATGTGELFF. The genes are TRBV5-1 and TRBJ2-2; 7 bases fit TRBD1. The germline V gene has CDR1 SGHRS and CDR2 YFSETQ. The CDR3 length is 14 residues.

This clonotype was recorded many times. The chain joins TRBV4-3 to TRBJ2-7, with D perhaps TRBD1 (6 bases). The length of the CDR3 is 14 residues. Germline CDR1 LGHNA, CDR2 YSLEER. The ends were cut back, 4 bases at V and 1 base at J, with 11 bases in the middle. CDR3 residues: CASSLSGESYEQYF. The CDR3 nucleotides are TGCGCCAGCAGCCTATCAGGGGAATCCTACGAGCAGTACTTC.

The chain couples TRBV12-5 to TRBJ2-7; D tentatively fits TRBD1 or TRBD2 (5 bases each). The germline V gene has CDR1 LGHNT and CDR2 FRNRAP. Trimming shortened V by 1 base and J by 0 bases, and 13 bases separated the two germline ends. This CDR3 is built from 16 residues. As DNA, the CDR3 is TGTGCTAGTGGTTTGGGATCAAGGGACGGCTCCTACGAGCAGTACTTC. Translated, it gives CASGLGSRDGSYEQYF.

Turning to this clonotype: A single base separates this from a much larger clone, so it may be a read error. The chain couples TRBV20-1 to TRBJ2-3; weak D call: TRBD2 (6 bases). The CDR3 has 15 amino acids. V dropped 1 base and J dropped 2 bases, with 13 bases sitting between them. Germline V gene data show CDR1 as DFQATT and CDR2 as SNEGSKA (reference sequence). As DNA, the CDR3 is TGCAGTGCTAGAGCTGGCGGGGACGACACAGATACGCAGTATTTT. As protein: CSARAGGDDTDTQYF.